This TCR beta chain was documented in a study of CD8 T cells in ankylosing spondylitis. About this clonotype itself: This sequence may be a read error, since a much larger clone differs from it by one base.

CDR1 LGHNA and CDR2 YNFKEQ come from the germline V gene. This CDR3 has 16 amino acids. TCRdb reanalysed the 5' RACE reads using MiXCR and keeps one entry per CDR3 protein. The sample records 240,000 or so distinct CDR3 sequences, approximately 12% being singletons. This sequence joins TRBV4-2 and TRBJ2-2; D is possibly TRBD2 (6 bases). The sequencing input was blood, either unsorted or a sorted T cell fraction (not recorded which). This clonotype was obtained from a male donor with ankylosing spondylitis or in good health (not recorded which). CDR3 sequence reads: CASSRLAELNTEELFF. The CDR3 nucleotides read TGTGCCAGCAGCCGATTAGCGGAACTGAACACCGAGGAGCTGTTTTTT.